The 15 T cell receptor beta chains given below trace back to one sample, sequenced in a study of T-cell reconstitution after alpha-beta-depleted transplantation in children. The authors prepared the TCRbeta library with unique molecular identifiers. From the PCR reads, TCRdb called clonotypes with MiXCR, one entry per CDR3 protein. The repertoire has 280,000 or so distinct CDR3 sequences, around 10% of them found once; the top ten carry about a quarter. The input for sequencing was peripheral blood, taken 180 days after TCRalphabeta/CD19-depleted stem cell transplant. The receptors derive from a male patient aged 2 to 10 who had a stem cell transplant for chronic granulomatous disease, so the T cells may come from the graft donor.

The chain has TRBV10-3 and TRBJ2-5; D ambiguous. The CDR3 covers 14 residues. V lost 5 bases and J lost 5, with 15 bases in between. Germline CDR1 reads ENHRY; CDR2 reads SYGVKD. DNA for the CDR3: TGTGCCATCAGTAGGAACACTCTAGGGGAGACCCAGTACTTC. It encodes CAISRNTLGETQYF.

Regarding this clonotype: Just one base apart from a much larger clone, this may be a read error. V is TRBV20-1 and J is TRBJ2-5; D may correspond to TRBD1 or TRBD2 (5 bases each). Trimming shortened V by 1 base and J by 1 base, and 16 bases separated the two germline ends. CDR3 length: 16 amino acids. CDR1 and CDR2 (germline): DFQATT, SNEGSKA (reference sequence). The CDR3 DNA reads as TGCAGTGCTAGAGGGGGTAGCGTGGGGCCCCAAGAGACCCAGTACTTC. Its translation: CSARGGSVGPQETQYF.

This clonotype was observed many times. The V and J genes are TRBV10-3 and TRBJ2-3; D is ambiguous. CDR1 and CDR2 from the germline V gene are ENHRY and SYGVKD. The length of the CDR3 is 14 residues. Trimming took off 6 bases at V and 1 base at J, with 11 bases between the two ends. This CDR3 reads CAIRLGSGTDTQYF. The CDR3 bases are TGTGCCATCAGGTTGGGTTCGGGCACAGATACGCAGTATTTT.

This clonotype was recorded at least ten times. The chain employs TRBV7-2 and TRBJ1-2, with 9 nucleotides matching TRBD1. V lost 7 bases and J lost 4; bases outside the gene matches: 7. The germline CDR1 and CDR2 sequences are SGHTA and FQGNSA. This CDR3 is built from 14 residues. CDR3 in amino acids: CASKMRDRAYGYTF. The DNA for the CDR3 is TGTGCCAGCAAGATGCGGGACAGGGCCTATGGCTACACCTTC. Drawing the rest from reference TRBV7-2 and TRBJ1-2, the complete variable domain is GAGVSQSPSNKVTEKGKDVELRCDPISGHTALYWYRQSLGQGLEFLIYFQGNSAPDKSGLPSDRFSAERTGGSVSTLTIQRTQQEDSAVYLCASKMRDRAYGYTFGSGTRLTVV.

About this clonotype itself: As the CDR3 is not closed by the conserved phenylalanine or tryptophan, this likely results from a read error. The chain uses TRBV5-4 and TRBJ2-7; D not resolved. V dropped 1 base and J dropped 8 bases, with 16 bases sitting between them. CDR1 is SGHNT and CDR2 is YYREEE in the germline V gene (reference sequence). CDR3 size: 14 residues. DNA of the CDR3: TGTGCCAGCAGCTTGCGGCAAGGGCCCTGGAAGCAGTACTCC. It codes for CASSLRQGPWKQYS.

This clonotype was detected ten times or more. The chain combines TRBV5-6 with TRBJ2-3; TRBD2 aligns across 8 bases. CDR3 length: 15 residues. Germline V gene lookup returns CDR1 SGHDT and CDR2 YYEEEE. V trimming: 2 bases; J trimming: 1 base; junction bases outside the gene matches: 3. The CDR3 protein is CASSFLRGGTDTQYF. CDR3 nucleotides: TGTGCCAGCAGCTTTCTGCGGGGGGGCACAGATACGCAGTATTTT.

With regard to this clonotype: This may be a read error: a much more frequent sequence differs by one nucleotide. The DNA is left out, because the CDR3 cannot be placed on it with certainty; the CDR3 is given as TCRdb lists it. The chain recombines TRBV29-1 with TRBJ2-1; TRBD1 is the table's D call, not checked against the DNA. Both ends counted, the CDR3 spans 14 residues. Looked up from germline, CDR1 is SQVTM and CDR2 is ANQGSEA. The CDR3 here is CSVATGTGSNEEFF.

This clonotype occurred many times. DNA of the CDR3: TGCAGTGCTAGGTCAACCGGGACCTCCTACGAGCAGTACTTC. It codes for CSARSTGTSYEQYF. The chain recombines TRBV20-1 with TRBJ2-7; the D gene could be TRBD1 or TRBD2 (5 bases each). From germline, CDR1 is DFQATT and CDR2 SNEGSKA (reference sequence). Trimming cost V 3 bases and J 0 bases, with 12 bases left between them. This CDR3 spans 14 amino acids.

In this sample, this clonotype turned up many times. The chain employs TRBV15 and TRBJ2-3; no clear D gene. This CDR3 spans 16 amino acids. V was pared by 0 bases and J by 4 bases, with 14 bases between. CDR1 and CDR2 (germline): LNHNV, YYDKDF (reference sequence). CDR3 sequence: CATSRDPTGGADTQYF. Written as DNA, the CDR3 is TGTGCCACCAGCAGAGATCCCACGGGTGGGGCAGATACGCAGTATTTT.

This clonotype came up many times. This rearrangement joins TRBV4-3 to TRBJ1-6, with D hard to call. Trimming stripped 2 bases from V and 7 bases from J, with 12 bases between. Germline V lookup: CDR1 LGHNA, CDR2 YSLEER. The CDR3 consists of 15 residues. CDR3 bases: TGCGCCAGCAGCCAACGACATGTATTCAATTCACCCCTCCACTTT. Its translation is CASSQRHVFNSPLHF.

The rearrangement joins TRBV19 to TRBJ2-1, with 8 positions matching TRBD2. Germline values: CDR1 LNHDA, CDR2 SQIVND (reference sequence). The V segment lost 9 bases and the J segment 2 bases; nucleotides outside the gene matches: 9. This CDR3 contains 15 residues. The DNA of the CDR3 is TGTGCCAGCTCCATAGCGGGAACAACCTACAATGAGCAGTTCTTC. This translates into CASSIAGTTYNEQFF.

A note on this clonotype: A much larger clone lies a single base off, so this may be a read error. The chain carries TRBV29-1 and TRBJ2-5, with D possibly TRBD2 on 6 matching bases. The CDR3 is 12 residues long. The germline gives CDR1 SQVTM, CDR2 ANQGSEA. V was clipped by 5 bases and J by 5 bases, with 12 bases between them. Here the CDR3 DNA reads TGCAGCGTTCGGGCAGGGAGGGAGACCCAGTACTTC. Translation gives CSVRAGRETQYF.

This clonotype occurred many times. The rearrangement links TRBV27 to TRBJ2-6; TRBD1 matches at 10 bases. From germline, CDR1 is MNHEY and CDR2 SMNVEV (reference sequence). The junction had 3 bases not matched to a gene; V was cut back by 6 bases and J by 1 base. This CDR3 spans 16 amino acids. This CDR3 is CASRDRGNSGANVLTF. CDR3 in DNA: TGTGCCAGCAGGGACAGGGGGAATTCTGGGGCCAACGTCCTGACTTTC.

The sample holds many counts of this clonotype. This sequence joins TRBV18 and TRBJ2-7; perhaps TRBD1 as D (5 bases). V was shortened by 3 bases and J by 6 bases, with 15 bases between the two germline ends. Germline CDR1 is KGHSH and CDR2 is LQKENI. This CDR3 has 14 amino acids. CDR3 in DNA: TGTGCCAGCTCACCGGGGCCAGTTGCAGGCGAGCAGTACTTC. It yields the protein CASSPGPVAGEQYF.

This clonotype was counted ten times or more. V gene TRBV5-1 combines with J gene TRBJ1-3; D gene ambiguous. Germline V gene data show CDR1 as SGHRS and CDR2 as YFSETQ. Trimming removed 2 bases from V and 0 bases from J, with 6 bases in between. The CDR3 sequence is 14 residues long. The CDR3 protein is CASSLELSGNTIYF. The CDR3 coding sequence is TGCGCCAGCAGCTTAGAACTCTCTGGAAACACCATATATTTT.